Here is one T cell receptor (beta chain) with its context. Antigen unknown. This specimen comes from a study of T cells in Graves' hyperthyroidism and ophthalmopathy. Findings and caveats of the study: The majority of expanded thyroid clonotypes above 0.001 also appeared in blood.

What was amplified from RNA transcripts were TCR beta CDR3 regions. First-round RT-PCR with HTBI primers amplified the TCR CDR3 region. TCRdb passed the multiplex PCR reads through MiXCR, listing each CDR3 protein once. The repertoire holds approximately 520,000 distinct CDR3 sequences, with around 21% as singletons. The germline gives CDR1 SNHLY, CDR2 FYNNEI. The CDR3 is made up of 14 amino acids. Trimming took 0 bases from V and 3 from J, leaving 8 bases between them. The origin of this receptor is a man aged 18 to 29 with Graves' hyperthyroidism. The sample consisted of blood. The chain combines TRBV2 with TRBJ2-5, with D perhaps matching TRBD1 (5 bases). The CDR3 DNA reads TGTGCCAGCAGTGAAGCCAGGGTGGAAGAGACCCAGTACTTC. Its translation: CASSEARVEETQYF.